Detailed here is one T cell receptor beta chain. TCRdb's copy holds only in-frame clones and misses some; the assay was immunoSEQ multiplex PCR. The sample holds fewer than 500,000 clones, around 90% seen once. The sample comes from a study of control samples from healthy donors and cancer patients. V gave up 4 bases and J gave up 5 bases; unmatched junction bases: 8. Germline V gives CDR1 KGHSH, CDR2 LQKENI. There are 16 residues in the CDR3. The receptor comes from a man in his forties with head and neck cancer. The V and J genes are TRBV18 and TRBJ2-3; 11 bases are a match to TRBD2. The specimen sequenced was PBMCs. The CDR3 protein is CASSQLTSGSGDTQYF. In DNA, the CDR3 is TGTGCCAGCTCACAATTAACTAGCGGGAGTGGAGATACGCAGTATTTT.